This T cell receptor (beta chain) came from a study of blood T cell repertoires in COVID-19. Study information: From T cells, B-cell-depleted T cells, or PBMCs came the material, which was cDNA or gDNA.

Original handling: Nucleated cell number was recorded as an estimate derived from reference gene primer amplification. Data came from immunoSEQ multiplex PCR; TCRdb stores just in-frame clones and leaves some out. That table is the source of V, J and clone size, and D and trimming were worked out from the DNA. The sample has 150,000 to 200,000 clones; 80% to 90% are singletons. V was pared by 4 bases and J by 4 bases, with 13 bases between. Per germline, CDR1 SGHTA and CDR2 FQGNSA. There are 14 residues in the CDR3. The chain uses TRBV7-2 and TRBJ1-2; D gene unclear. The sequence was collected from a woman of 80 years or more with acute or convalescent COVID-19. Material: peripheral blood. For the CDR3, the DNA is TGTGCCAGCAGCTCCAGAAAAACAGTCTATGGCTACACCTTC. It specifies CASSSRKTVYGYTF. The full variable domain, with the rest looked up from reference TRBV7-2 and TRBJ1-2, is GAGVSQSPSNKVTEKGKDVELRCDPISGHTALYWYRQSLGQGLEFLIYFQGNSAPDKSGLPSDRFSAERTGGSVSTLTIQRTQQEDSAVYLCASSSRKTVYGYTFGSGTRLTVV.